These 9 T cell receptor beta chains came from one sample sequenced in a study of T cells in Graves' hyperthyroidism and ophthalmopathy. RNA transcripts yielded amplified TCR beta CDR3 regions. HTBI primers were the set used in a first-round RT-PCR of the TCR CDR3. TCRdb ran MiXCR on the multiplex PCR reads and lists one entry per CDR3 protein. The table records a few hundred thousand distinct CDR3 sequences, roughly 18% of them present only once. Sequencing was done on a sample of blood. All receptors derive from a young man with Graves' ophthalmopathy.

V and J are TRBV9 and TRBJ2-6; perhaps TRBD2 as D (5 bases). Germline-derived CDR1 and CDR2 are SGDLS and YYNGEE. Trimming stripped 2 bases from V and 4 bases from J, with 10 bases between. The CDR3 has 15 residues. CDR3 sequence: CASSVPPGGANVLTF. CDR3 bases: TGTGCCAGCAGCGTCCCCCCGGGGGGGGCCAACGTCCTGACTTTC.

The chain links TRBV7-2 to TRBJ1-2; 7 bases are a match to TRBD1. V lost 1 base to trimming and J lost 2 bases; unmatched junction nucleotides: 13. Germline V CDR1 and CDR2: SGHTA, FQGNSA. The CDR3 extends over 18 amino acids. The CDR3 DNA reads TGTGCCAGCAGCTTAGTAACGATCCAGGGACAGAGCAACTATGGCTACACCTTC. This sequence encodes CASSLVTIQGQSNYGYTF.

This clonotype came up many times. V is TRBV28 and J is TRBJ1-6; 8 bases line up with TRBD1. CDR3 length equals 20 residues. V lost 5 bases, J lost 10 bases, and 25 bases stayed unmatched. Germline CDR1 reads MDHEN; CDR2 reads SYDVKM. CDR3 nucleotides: TGTGCCAGCAGTGTAGACAGGGCGACAGGGGATTACGGGTTGGGATCACCCCTCCACTTT. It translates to CASSVDRATGDYGLGSPLHF.

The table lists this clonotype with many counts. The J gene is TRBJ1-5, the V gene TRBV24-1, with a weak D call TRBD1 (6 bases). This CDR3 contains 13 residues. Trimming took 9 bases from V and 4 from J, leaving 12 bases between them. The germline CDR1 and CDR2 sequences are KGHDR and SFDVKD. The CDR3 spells CATGGGRNQPQHF. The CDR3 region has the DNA TGTGCCACCGGAGGGGGGCGAAATCAGCCCCAGCATTTT.

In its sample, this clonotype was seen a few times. DNA of the CDR3: TGTGCCAGCAGCGTAGACGAGAGCTCCTACAATGAGCAGTTCTTC. Residues: CASSVDESSYNEQFF. The genes are TRBV9 and TRBJ2-1; D gene uncertain. V lost 0 bases and J lost 0, with 7 bases in between. CDR1 is SGDLS and CDR2 is YYNGEE in the germline V gene. The CDR3 runs to 15 residues.

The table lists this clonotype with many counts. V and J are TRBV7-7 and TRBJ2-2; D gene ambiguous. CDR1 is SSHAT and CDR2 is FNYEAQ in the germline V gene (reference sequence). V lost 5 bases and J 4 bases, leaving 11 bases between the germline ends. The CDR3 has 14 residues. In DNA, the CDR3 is TGTGCCAGCAGCCGCCTGGTGGCCACCGGGGAGCTGTTTTTT. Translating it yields CASSRLVATGELFF.

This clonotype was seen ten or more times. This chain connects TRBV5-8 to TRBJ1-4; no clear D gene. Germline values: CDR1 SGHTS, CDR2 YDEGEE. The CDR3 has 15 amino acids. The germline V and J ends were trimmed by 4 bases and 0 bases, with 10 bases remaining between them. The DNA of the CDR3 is TGTGCCAGCAGCGTCCGGGGAGCAACTAATGAAAAACTGTTTTTT. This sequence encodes CASSVRGATNEKLFF.

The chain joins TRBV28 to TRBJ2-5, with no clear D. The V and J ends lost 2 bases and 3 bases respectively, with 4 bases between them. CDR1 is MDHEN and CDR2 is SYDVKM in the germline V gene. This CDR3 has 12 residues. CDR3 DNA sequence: TGTGCCAGCAGTTTAAACGAAGAGACCCAGTACTTC. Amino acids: CASSLNEETQYF.

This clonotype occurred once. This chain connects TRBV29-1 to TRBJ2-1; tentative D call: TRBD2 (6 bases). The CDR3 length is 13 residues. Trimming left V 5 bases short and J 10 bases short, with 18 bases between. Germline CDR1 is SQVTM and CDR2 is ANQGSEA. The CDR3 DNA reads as TGCAGCGTTTCCCGGGACTCTTCTTACGAGCAGTTCTTC. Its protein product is CSVSRDSSYEQFF.